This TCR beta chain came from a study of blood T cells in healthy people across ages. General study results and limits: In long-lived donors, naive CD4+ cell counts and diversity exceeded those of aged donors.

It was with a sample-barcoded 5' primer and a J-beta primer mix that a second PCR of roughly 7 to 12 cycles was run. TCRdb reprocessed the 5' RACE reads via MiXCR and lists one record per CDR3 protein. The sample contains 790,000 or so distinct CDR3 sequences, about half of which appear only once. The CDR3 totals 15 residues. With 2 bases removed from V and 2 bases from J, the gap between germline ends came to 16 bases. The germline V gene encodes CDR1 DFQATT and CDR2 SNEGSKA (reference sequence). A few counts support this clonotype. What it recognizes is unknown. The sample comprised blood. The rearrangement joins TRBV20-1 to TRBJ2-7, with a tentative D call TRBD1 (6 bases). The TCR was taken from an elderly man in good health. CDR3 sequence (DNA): TGCAGTGCTAGAAGTCCGAACGGGGACACCTACGAGCAGTACTTC. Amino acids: CSARSPNGDTYEQYF.